Listed below are T cell receptor beta chains from one sample, sequenced in a study of spatial heterogeneity in lung cancer. One entry per CDR3 protein results from TCRdb running MiXCR on the 5' RACE reads. The repertoire has 90,000 to 95,000 distinct CDR3 sequences, 9.5% to 15% of them found once; the top ten carry over 40%. This sample comprised PBMCs, obtained at surgery. The receptor set was obtained from a male donor with early-stage non-small cell lung cancer. The CDR3 runs from the conserved cysteine through the conserved F or W. A D gene is named only where the DNA matches it firmly. Size is omitted from some rows. Given values are once, few, many or a class for expanded clones.

d_call clone_size j_call v_call cdr3_nt cdr3_aa
- few TRBJ2-3 TRBV7-2 TGTGCCAGCAGCGAGCACCCGACTAGTTTCTTGGTAGATACGCAGTATTTT CASSEHPTSFLVDTQYF
TRBD2 - TRBJ2-3 TRBV7-7 TGTGCTAGCAGCTTAGGGACTAGCGAAACAGATACGCAGTATTTT CASSLGTSETDTQYF
- few TRBJ1-3 TRBV5-6 TGTGCCAGCAGCGTTGGGGGACGGAGCTCTGGAAACACCATATATTTT CASSVGGRSSGNTIYF
- many TRBJ1-1 TRBV27 TGTGCCAGCAGTTTAAGGATGATTGGAACTGAAGCTTTCTTT CASSLRMIGTEAFF
TRBD2 few TRBJ2-7 TRBV5-5 TGTGCCAGCAGCTTGCCGACTAGCGGGAACGAGCAGTACTTC CASSLPTSGNEQYF
- few TRBJ1-1 TRBV5-1 TGCGCCAGCAGCCCCCACGGGAACACTGAAGCTTTCTTT CASSPHGNTEAFF
TRBD2 - TRBJ2-7 TRBV7-9 TGTGCCAGCAGCCTCAATAGCGGGGACGTGGTCGAGCAGTACTTC CASSLNSGDVVEQYF
- few TRBJ2-2 TRBV11-3 TGTGCCAGCAGCCAAACAGGGCTGAACACCGGGGAGCTGTTTTTT CASSQTGLNTGELFF
TRBD2 - TRBJ2-3 TRBV4-3 TGCGCCAGCAGCCAGGGCGGGACTATCACAGATACGCAGTATTTT CASSQGGTITDTQYF
- - TRBJ2-4 TRBV6-5 TGTGCCAGCAGTTACGTGGCAGGTGGAGGTAACGTTCAGTACTTC CASSYVAGGGNVQYF
- few TRBJ2-1 TRBV7-8 TGTGCCAGCAGCTCCTTAGCGGAAGATGAGCAGTTCTTC CASSSLAEDEQFF
- - TRBJ2-1 TRBV6-2/TRBV6-3 TGTGCCAGCAGTTTCTGGGAAAGGTACAATGAGCAGTTCTTC CASSFWERYNEQFF
TRBD1 many TRBJ2-2 TRBV6-4 TGTGCCAGCAGTACCGGACAGGGAGAAACCGGGGAGCTGTTTTTT CASSTGQGETGELFF
TRBD1 many TRBJ1-1 TRBV20-1 TGCAGTGCTCTACCCTCACCGGGACAGGCTTCTGAAGCTTTCTTT CSALPSPGQASEAFF
- - TRBJ2-1 TRBV6-5 TGTGCCAGCAGCCCCTATGCCGCCTCTATGCCGGTTCAGCAGTTCTTC CASSPYAASMPVQQFF
- few TRBJ2-3 TRBV24-1 TGTGCCACCAGTGGACTCTTCGAAGCAACAGATACGCAGTATTTT CATSGLFEATDTQYF
TRBD2 few TRBJ2-1 TRBV10-3 TGTGCCATCAGGGGGGACGCCCTAGCGGGAGCGGATGAGCAGTTCTTC CAIRGDALAGADEQFF
- many TRBJ1-2 TRBV7-9 TGTGCCAGCAGCTCGCCCAGGGGCGTAGATGGCTACACCTTC CASSSPRGVDGYTF
- - TRBJ2-1 TRBV20-1 TGCAGTGCTAGAGATCGGTCTTACGGGAGTAAGAATGAGCAGTTCTTC CSARDRSYGSKNEQFF
- - TRBJ1-1 TRBV7-9 TGTGCCAGCAGCCGAGAAGGGTGGGCTTTCTTT CASSREGWAFF
- - TRBJ2-1 TRBV25-1 TGTGCCAGCACCCCCGGGGCAGGCAACAATGAGCAGTTCTTC CASTPGAGNNEQFF
- many TRBJ2-3 TRBV10-3 TGTGCCATCAGTGAGAGAGCGGGCAGCGGGGATACGCAGTATTTT CAISERAGSGDTQYF
TRBD1 few TRBJ2-7 TRBV4-3 TGCGCCAGCAGCTCCTGGACAGGGGGCATGTACGAGCAGTACTTC CASSSWTGGMYEQYF
- few TRBJ2-1 TRBV10-2 TGCGCCAGCAGTGAGTCGGGAGCGCTTAGCTCCTACAATGAGCAGTTCTTC CASSESGALSSYNEQFF
- many TRBJ1-2 TRBV29-1 TGCAGCGTTGCCGACAGAGGTTATGGCTACACCTTC CSVADRGYGYTF
- few TRBJ2-3 TRBV11-3 TGTGCCAGCAGCTTAGTTGCGGGGTCAGATACGCAGTATTTT CASSLVAGSDTQYF
TRBD1 few TRBJ2-7 TRBV18 TGTGCCAGCTCACCCCAGGGGGAGCGTTACGAGCAGTACTTC CASSPQGERYEQYF
- - TRBJ2-3 TRBV4-2 TGTGCCAGCAGCCAAGGGCAGGGGGGTAGCACAGATACGCAGTATTTT CASSQGQGGSTDTQYF
- few TRBJ2-7 TRBV2 TGTGCCAGCAGTGAACTGGGAGCGACCTACGAGCAGTACTTC CASSELGATYEQYF
- few TRBJ2-7 TRBV29-1 TGCAGCGTTGAAGATCGGAGATACGAGCAGTACTTC CSVEDRRYEQYF
- - TRBJ2-1 TRBV2 TGTGCCAGCTCATGGTACAATGAGCAGTTCTTC CASSWYNEQFF
- few TRBJ1-5 TRBV5-1 TGCGCCAGCAGCTTGGTGTTGACAGTTAGCAATCAGCCCCAGCATTTT CASSLVLTVSNQPQHF
- many TRBJ2-1 TRBV9 TGTGCCAGCAGCGTAGATGGCACCTACAATGAGCAGTTCTTC CASSVDGTYNEQFF
- few TRBJ2-3 TRBV5-1 TGCGCCAGCAGCTTGGCCGGGGGGACAGTTTCGTCCGACGGACGAGCCCCGCTGACAGATACGCAGTATTTT CASSLAGGTVSSDGRAPLTDTQYF
- few TRBJ2-1 TRBV6-2/TRBV6-3 TGTGCCACCACCCGCACCCCTCCCCATGAGCAGTTCTTC CATTRTPPHEQFF
- once TRBJ1-2 TRBV28 TGTGCCAGCAGTCCCGGAAGCAGGAACTATGGCTACACCTTC CASSPGSRNYGYTF